These T cell receptor beta chains were read from a single sample in a study of response to subunit inactivated influenza vaccine. MiXCR was run by TCRdb on the RT-PCR reads, yielding one entry per CDR3 protein. The sample yields just under 550,000 distinct CDR3 sequences, around a quarter seen once. The sample was also reused in another study, on T cells expressing NK-cell markers.

The sample was CD4+ T cells sorted from PBMCs, taken less than 13 days after vaccination. The receptors were gathered from a man in his fifties or sixties who received an inactivated influenza vaccine. Both conserved end residues are part of each CDR3. The order of the fields is V gene, D gene, J gene, clone size, CDR3 protein, CDR3 DNA. D genes are given only for firm matches. Clone size is not always given. Where it is, it says once, few, many or a class for expanded clones.

v_call: TRBV5-1; d_call: NA; j_call: TRBJ2-7; clone_size: NA; cdr3_aa: CASSLDYTSYEQYF; cdr3_nt: TGCGCCAGCAGCTTGGATTACACTTCCTACGAGCAGTACTTC
v_call: TRBV7-7; d_call: TRBD2; j_call: TRBJ2-5; clone_size: NA; cdr3_aa: CASSPPTSIGTQYF; cdr3_nt: TGTGCTAGCAGCCCACCGACTAGCATTGGGACCCAGTACTTC
v_call: TRBV5-1; d_call: NA; j_call: TRBJ2-3; clone_size: few; cdr3_aa: CASSLWDPRTDTQYF; cdr3_nt: TGCGCCAGCAGCTTGTGGGATCCGCGCACAGATACGCAGTATTTT
v_call: TRBV10-3; d_call: NA; j_call: TRBJ1-5; clone_size: few; cdr3_aa: CAISEGGQPQHF; cdr3_nt: TGTGCCATCAGTGAGGGGGGTCAGCCCCAGCATTTT
v_call: TRBV20-1; d_call: TRBD1; j_call: TRBJ1-2; clone_size: NA; cdr3_aa: CSAAGQIYGYTF; cdr3_nt: TGCAGTGCGGCGGGACAGATCTATGGCTACACCTTC
v_call: TRBV10-3; d_call: TRBD2; j_call: TRBJ2-1; clone_size: NA; cdr3_aa: CATASGSKYNEQFF; cdr3_nt: TGTGCCACCGCCAGCGGGAGTAAATACAATGAGCAGTTCTTC
v_call: TRBV7-2; d_call: TRBD1; j_call: TRBJ2-1; clone_size: few; cdr3_aa: CASSSGQAYNEQFF; cdr3_nt: TGTGCCAGCAGCTCGGGACAGGCCTACAATGAGCAGTTCTTC
v_call: TRBV5-1; d_call: NA; j_call: TRBJ2-5; clone_size: NA; cdr3_aa: CASSPEEVWTTQYF; cdr3_nt: TGCGCCAGCAGCCCAGAGGAGGTTTGGACGACCCAGTACTTC
v_call: TRBV20-1; d_call: TRBD2; j_call: TRBJ2-1; clone_size: NA; cdr3_aa: CSARDRLREGNYNEQFF; cdr3_nt: TGCAGTGCTAGAGACCGCTTGCGGGAGGGGAACTACAATGAGCAGTTCTTC
v_call: TRBV15; d_call: NA; j_call: TRBJ2-1; clone_size: NA; cdr3_aa: CATSRDQSSYNEQFF; cdr3_nt: TGTGCCACCAGCAGAGACCAGAGCTCCTACAATGAGCAGTTCTTC
v_call: TRBV7-2; d_call: NA; j_call: TRBJ2-7; clone_size: NA; cdr3_aa: CASSLDRITSYEQYF; cdr3_nt: TGTGCCAGCAGCTTAGACAGGATAACATCCTACGAGCAGTACTTC
v_call: TRBV6-5; d_call: NA; j_call: TRBJ1-2; clone_size: once; cdr3_aa: CASSYLKAGEGYTF; cdr3_nt: TGTGCCAGCAGTTACTTGAAAGCCGGGGAAGGCTACACCTTC
v_call: TRBV20-1; d_call: NA; j_call: TRBJ2-7; clone_size: NA; cdr3_aa: CSASFAGRREQYF; cdr3_nt: TGCAGTGCTAGTTTTGCGGGGCGTAGGGAGCAGTACTTC
v_call: TRBV6-1; d_call: NA; j_call: TRBJ2-2; clone_size: few; cdr3_aa: CASRSGQLSTGELFF; cdr3_nt: TGTGCCAGCAGGTCCGGACAGTTATCGACCGGGGAGCTGTTTTTT
v_call: TRBV4-1; d_call: TRBD1; j_call: TRBJ2-5; clone_size: NA; cdr3_aa: CASSLQPGQGRETQYF; cdr3_nt: TGCGCCAGCAGCCTCCAACCGGGACAGGGGCGAGAGACCCAGTACTTC
v_call: TRBV20-1; d_call: NA; j_call: TRBJ1-1; clone_size: few; cdr3_aa: CSASLGTGRTEAFF; cdr3_nt: TGCAGTGCTAGCCTCGGGACGGGAAGGACTGAAGCTTTCTTT
v_call: TRBV20-1; d_call: TRBD2; j_call: TRBJ2-3; clone_size: NA; cdr3_aa: CRSGKSPDTQYF; cdr3_nt: TGCAGGAGCGGGAAGAGCCCGGATACGCAGTATTTT
v_call: TRBV4-1; d_call: TRBD1; j_call: TRBJ2-2; clone_size: few; cdr3_aa: CASSQITGGGTGELFF; cdr3_nt: TGCGCCAGCAGCCAAATTACAGGGGGTGGCACCGGGGAGCTGTTTTTT
v_call: TRBV7-2; d_call: NA; j_call: TRBJ2-2; clone_size: NA; cdr3_aa: CASSLGMDTGELFF; cdr3_nt: TGTGCCAGCAGCTTAGGGATGGACACCGGGGAGCTGTTTTTT
v_call: TRBV5-1; d_call: TRBD2; j_call: TRBJ2-1; clone_size: few; cdr3_aa: CASSLTSGLSGNEQFF; cdr3_nt: TGCGCCAGCAGCTTGACTAGCGGGCTTTCTGGGAATGAGCAGTTCTTC
v_call: TRBV5-1; d_call: NA; j_call: TRBJ2-5; clone_size: many; cdr3_aa: CASRVGEETQYF; cdr3_nt: TGCGCCAGCAGAGTCGGGGAAGAGACCCAGTACTTC
v_call: TRBV12-3/TRBV12-4; d_call: NA; j_call: TRBJ1-5; clone_size: NA; cdr3_aa: CASSGPAGGGQPQHF; cdr3_nt: TGTGCCAGCAGTGGCCCCGCGGGGGGGGGTCAGCCCCAGCATTTT
v_call: TRBV7-2; d_call: TRBD1; j_call: TRBJ2-5; clone_size: NA; cdr3_aa: CASSYLGTGYETQYF; cdr3_nt: TGTGCCAGCAGCTACCTAGGGACAGGGTACGAGACCCAGTACTTC
v_call: TRBV20-1; d_call: NA; j_call: TRBJ1-2; clone_size: NA; cdr3_aa: CSASRDGYTF; cdr3_nt: TGCAGTGCTTCCAGGGACGGCTACACCTTC
v_call: TRBV6-2/TRBV6-3; d_call: TRBD2; j_call: TRBJ2-1; clone_size: NA; cdr3_aa: CASSYFRGENEQFF; cdr3_nt: TGTGCCAGCAGTTATTTCCGGGGGGAAAATGAGCAGTTCTTC
v_call: TRBV10-3; d_call: TRBD1; j_call: TRBJ1-1; clone_size: few; cdr3_aa: CAIRPGTAVNTEAFF; cdr3_nt: TGTGCCATCAGGCCCGGGACAGCAGTTAACACTGAAGCTTTCTTT
v_call: TRBV28; d_call: NA; j_call: TRBJ1-2; clone_size: NA; cdr3_aa: CSSSFGWGGSNYGYTF; cdr3_nt: TGTTCCAGCAGTTTTGGCTGGGGCGGCTCTAACTATGGCTACACCTTC
v_call: TRBV29-1; d_call: NA; j_call: TRBJ2-4; clone_size: many; cdr3_aa: CSVVGTPGWGAKNIQYF; cdr3_nt: TGCAGCGTTGTCGGCACTCCCGGGTGGGGAGCCAAAAACATTCAGTACTTC
v_call: TRBV7-2; d_call: NA; j_call: TRBJ2-3; clone_size: many; cdr3_aa: CASSLTRDTQYF; cdr3_nt: TGTGCCAGCAGCTTGACAAGAGATACGCAGTATTTT
v_call: TRBV5-1; d_call: NA; j_call: TRBJ2-3; clone_size: few; cdr3_aa: CASRPLGGETDTQYF; cdr3_nt: TGCGCCAGCAGGCCTTTAGGGGGAGAAACAGATACGCAGTATTTT
v_call: TRBV7-8; d_call: TRBD1; j_call: TRBJ2-7; clone_size: NA; cdr3_aa: CASSLIDRGLEQYF; cdr3_nt: TGTGCCAGCAGCTTAATTGACAGGGGGCTCGAGCAGTACTTC
v_call: TRBV28; d_call: NA; j_call: TRBJ1-1; clone_size: NA; cdr3_aa: CASGTRTSGTEAFF; cdr3_nt: TGTGCCAGCGGAACCCGGACGAGCGGCACTGAAGCTTTCTTT
v_call: TRBV15; d_call: NA; j_call: TRBJ2-2; clone_size: NA; cdr3_aa: CVTSREYWQGSTGELFF; cdr3_nt: TGTGTCACCAGCAGAGAGTATTGGCAGGGAAGCACCGGGGAGCTGTTTTTT
v_call: TRBV28; d_call: NA; j_call: TRBJ2-7; clone_size: NA; cdr3_aa: CASSLATTRGEQYF; cdr3_nt: TGTGCCAGCAGTTTAGCGACTACCCGGGGGGAGCAGTACTTC
v_call: TRBV20-1; d_call: TRBD1; j_call: TRBJ2-5; clone_size: few; cdr3_aa: CSAKVTGVETQYF; cdr3_nt: TGCAGTGCTAAAGTGACAGGGGTGGAGACCCAGTACTTC
v_call: TRBV27; d_call: TRBD1; j_call: TRBJ1-2; clone_size: NA; cdr3_aa: CASSPSGTGLRNYGYTF; cdr3_nt: TGTGCCAGCAGTCCCTCCGGGACAGGGCTCCGTAACTATGGCTACACCTTC
v_call: TRBV6-2/TRBV6-3; d_call: TRBD2; j_call: TRBJ2-5; clone_size: NA; cdr3_aa: CASTTSYTSEETQYF; cdr3_nt: TGTGCCAGCACCACCAGTTATACTAGCGAAGAGACCCAGTACTTC
v_call: TRBV4-2; d_call: NA; j_call: TRBJ2-1; clone_size: NA; cdr3_aa: CASSHPGSSYNEQFF; cdr3_nt: TGTGCCAGCAGCCATCCCGGGAGCTCCTACAATGAGCAGTTCTTC
v_call: TRBV6-2/TRBV6-3; d_call: NA; j_call: TRBJ2-5; clone_size: NA; cdr3_aa: CASSRFRGGETQYF; cdr3_nt: TGTGCCAGCAGTAGGTTCAGGGGCGGTGAGACCCAGTACTTC
v_call: TRBV19; d_call: TRBD2; j_call: TRBJ2-2; clone_size: NA; cdr3_aa: CASSSAGSTGELFF; cdr3_nt: TGTGCCAGTAGTTCAGCGGGATCCACCGGGGAGCTGTTTTTT
v_call: TRBV5-1; d_call: NA; j_call: TRBJ2-3; clone_size: NA; cdr3_aa: CASSLERPKDTQYF; cdr3_nt: TGCGCCAGCAGCTTAGAGCGGCCTAAAGATACGCAGTATTTT
v_call: TRBV30; d_call: TRBD2; j_call: TRBJ2-7; clone_size: NA; cdr3_aa: CAWRGGLAEQYF; cdr3_nt: TGTGCCTGGAGGGGAGGGCTAGCCGAGCAGTACTTC
v_call: TRBV9; d_call: TRBD2; j_call: TRBJ2-1; clone_size: NA; cdr3_aa: CASSPGSSGGISYNEQFF; cdr3_nt: TGTGCCAGCAGCCCTGGTTCCAGCGGGGGGATCTCCTACAATGAGCAGTTCTTC
v_call: TRBV6-5; d_call: NA; j_call: TRBJ2-1; clone_size: many; cdr3_aa: CASSYGAGFVSNEQFF; cdr3_nt: TGTGCCAGCAGTTACGGAGCAGGCTTCGTGTCCAATGAGCAGTTCTTC
v_call: TRBV7-2; d_call: NA; j_call: TRBJ2-7; clone_size: NA; cdr3_aa: CASSRDGLTYEQYF; cdr3_nt: TGTGCCAGCAGCCGGGACGGATTGACCTACGAGCAGTACTTC
v_call: TRBV20-1; d_call: NA; j_call: TRBJ2-1; clone_size: few; cdr3_aa: CSARSFGGPLNEQFF; cdr3_nt: TGCAGTGCCAGGTCGTTCGGAGGGCCCTTGAATGAGCAGTTCTTC
v_call: TRBV7-2; d_call: NA; j_call: TRBJ1-6; clone_size: few; cdr3_aa: CASSRGGTLNNSPLHF; cdr3_nt: TGTGCCAGCAGCCGAGGTGGGACCTTAAATAATTCACCCCTCCACTTT
v_call: TRBV12-3/TRBV12-4; d_call: TRBD1; j_call: TRBJ1-3; clone_size: few; cdr3_aa: CASSLGTGKGNTIYF; cdr3_nt: TGTGCCAGCAGTTTAGGGACAGGGAAGGGAAACACCATATATTTT
v_call: TRBV5-1; d_call: NA; j_call: TRBJ2-7; clone_size: few; cdr3_aa: CASRGQAENEQYF; cdr3_nt: TGCGCCAGCAGAGGGCAGGCGGAGAACGAGCAGTACTTC
v_call: TRBV4-3; d_call: NA; j_call: TRBJ2-5; clone_size: NA; cdr3_aa: CASSQDRGEWETQYF; cdr3_nt: TGCGCCAGCAGCCAAGATCGAGGAGAGTGGGAGACCCAGTACTTC
v_call: TRBV18; d_call: TRBD1; j_call: TRBJ1-1; clone_size: few; cdr3_aa: CASYRDREKNTEAFF; cdr3_nt: TGTGCCAGCTACCGGGACAGGGAAAAGAACACTGAAGCTTTCTTT
v_call: TRBV24-1; d_call: NA; j_call: TRBJ2-1; clone_size: NA; cdr3_aa: CATSDSTRGYSYNEQFF; cdr3_nt: TGTGCCACCAGTGATTCGACCAGGGGTTATTCCTACAATGAGCAGTTCTTC